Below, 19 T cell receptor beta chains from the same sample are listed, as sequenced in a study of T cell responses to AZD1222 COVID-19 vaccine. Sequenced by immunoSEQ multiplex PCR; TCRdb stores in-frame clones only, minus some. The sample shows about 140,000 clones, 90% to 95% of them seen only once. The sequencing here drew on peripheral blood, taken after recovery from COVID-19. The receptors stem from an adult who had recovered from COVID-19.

The CDR3 protein is CASGGPGVAGYTF. For the CDR3, the DNA is TGTGCTAGTGGTGGTCCCGGGGTGGCGGGCTACACCTTC. The chain links TRBV12-5 to TRBJ1-2; D is unresolved. CDR3 length: 13 amino acids. V was cut by 5 bases and J by 8 bases, with 15 bases left in between. Germline V gene data show CDR1 as LGHNT and CDR2 as FRNRAP.

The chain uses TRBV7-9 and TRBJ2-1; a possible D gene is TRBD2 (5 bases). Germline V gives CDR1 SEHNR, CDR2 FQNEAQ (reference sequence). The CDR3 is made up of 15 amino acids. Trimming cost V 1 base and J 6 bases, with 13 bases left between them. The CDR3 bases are TGTGCCAGCAGCTTAGGTGGGAGTCTCCCCAATGAGCAGTTCTTC. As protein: CASSLGGSLPNEQFF.

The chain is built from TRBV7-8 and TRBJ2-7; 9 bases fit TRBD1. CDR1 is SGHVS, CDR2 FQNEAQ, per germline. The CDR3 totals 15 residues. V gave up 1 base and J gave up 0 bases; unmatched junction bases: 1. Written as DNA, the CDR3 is TGTGCCAGCAGCTTAGGGGACAGGGACTCCTACGAGCAGTACTTC. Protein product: CASSLGDRDSYEQYF.

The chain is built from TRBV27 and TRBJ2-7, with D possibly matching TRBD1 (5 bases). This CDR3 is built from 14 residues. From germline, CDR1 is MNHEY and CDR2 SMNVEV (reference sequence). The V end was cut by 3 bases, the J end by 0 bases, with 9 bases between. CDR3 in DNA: TGTGCCAGCAGTTTTGGGGCTAGCTCCTACGAGCAGTACTTC. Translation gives CASSFGASSYEQYF.

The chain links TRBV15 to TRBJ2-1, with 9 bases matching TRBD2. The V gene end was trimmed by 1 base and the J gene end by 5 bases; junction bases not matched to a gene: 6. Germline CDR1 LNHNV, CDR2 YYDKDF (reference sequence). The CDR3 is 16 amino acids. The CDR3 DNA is TGTGCCACCAGCAGAGTTCTGACTAGCGGACACAATGAGCAGTTCTTC. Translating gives CATSRVLTSGHNEQFF.

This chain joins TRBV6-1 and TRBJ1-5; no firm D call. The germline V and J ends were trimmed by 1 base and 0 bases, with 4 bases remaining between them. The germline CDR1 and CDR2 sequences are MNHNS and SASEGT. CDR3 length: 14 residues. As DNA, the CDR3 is TGTGCCAGCAGTGAAGGGTATAGCAATCAGCCCCAGCATTTT. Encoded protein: CASSEGYSNQPQHF.

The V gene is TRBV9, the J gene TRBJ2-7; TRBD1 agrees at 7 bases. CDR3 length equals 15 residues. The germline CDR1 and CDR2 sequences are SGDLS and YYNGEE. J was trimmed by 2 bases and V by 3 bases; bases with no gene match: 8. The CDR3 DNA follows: TGTGCCAGCAGCGCGAGACAGGGTCCACCCTACGAGCAGTACTTC. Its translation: CASSARQGPPYEQYF.

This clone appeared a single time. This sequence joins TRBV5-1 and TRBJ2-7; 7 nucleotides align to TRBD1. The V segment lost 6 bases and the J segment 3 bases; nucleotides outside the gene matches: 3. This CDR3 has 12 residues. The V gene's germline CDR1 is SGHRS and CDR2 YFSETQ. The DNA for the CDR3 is TGCGCCAGCACCTGGGACAGCTACGAGCAGTACTTC. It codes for CASTWDSYEQYF.

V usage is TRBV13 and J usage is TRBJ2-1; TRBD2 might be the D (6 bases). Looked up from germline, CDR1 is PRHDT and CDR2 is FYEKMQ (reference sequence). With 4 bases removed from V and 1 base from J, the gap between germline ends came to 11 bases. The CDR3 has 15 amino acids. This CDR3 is CASSSEGRSYNEQFF. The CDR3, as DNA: TGTGCCAGCAGCTCGGAGGGCCGGTCCTACAATGAGCAGTTCTTC.

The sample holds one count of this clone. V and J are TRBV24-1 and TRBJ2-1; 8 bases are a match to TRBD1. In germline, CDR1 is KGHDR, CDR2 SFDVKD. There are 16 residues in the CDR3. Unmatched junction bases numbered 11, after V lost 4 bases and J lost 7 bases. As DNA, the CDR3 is TGTGCCACCAGTGACCGGACAGGGTTCCCCTTAAATGAGCAGTTCTTC. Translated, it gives CATSDRTGFPLNEQFF.

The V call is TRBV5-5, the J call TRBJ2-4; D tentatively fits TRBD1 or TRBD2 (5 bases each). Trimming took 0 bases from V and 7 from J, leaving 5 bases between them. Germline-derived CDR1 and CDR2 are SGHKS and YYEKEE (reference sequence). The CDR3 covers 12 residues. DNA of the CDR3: TGTGCCAGCAGCTTGGGGGGGAACATTCAGTACTTC. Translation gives CASSLGGNIQYF.

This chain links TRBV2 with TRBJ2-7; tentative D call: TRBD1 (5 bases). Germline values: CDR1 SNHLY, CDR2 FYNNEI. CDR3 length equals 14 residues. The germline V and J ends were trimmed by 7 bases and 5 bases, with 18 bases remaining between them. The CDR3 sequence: CASIGAPVRDEQYF. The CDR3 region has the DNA TGTGCCAGCATTGGGGCACCCGTTCGGGACGAGCAGTACTTC.

CDR3 sequence (DNA): TGTGCCAGCAGCCAAGTCGTCTACGAGCAGTACTTC. This translates into CASSQVVYEQYF. The chain carries TRBV14 and TRBJ2-7; D gene ambiguous. V was clipped by 1 base and J by 3 bases, with 4 bases between them. Germline loops: CDR1 SGHDN, CDR2 FVKESK. This CDR3 is built from 12 residues.

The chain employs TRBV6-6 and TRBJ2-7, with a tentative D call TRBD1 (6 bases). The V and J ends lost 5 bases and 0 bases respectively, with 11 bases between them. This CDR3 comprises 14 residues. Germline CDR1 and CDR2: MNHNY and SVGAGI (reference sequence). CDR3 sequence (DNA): TGTGCCAGCAGTGTAGGGGGAGACTCCTACGAGCAGTACTTC. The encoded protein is CASSVGGDSYEQYF.

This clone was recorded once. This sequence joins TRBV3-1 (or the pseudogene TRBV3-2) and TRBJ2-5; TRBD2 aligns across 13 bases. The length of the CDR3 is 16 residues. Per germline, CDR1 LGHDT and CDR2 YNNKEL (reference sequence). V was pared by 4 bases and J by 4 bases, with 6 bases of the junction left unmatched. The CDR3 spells CASSLGLAGAGETQYF. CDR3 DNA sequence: TGTGCCAGCAGCCTCGGACTAGCGGGAGCTGGAGAGACCCAGTACTTC.

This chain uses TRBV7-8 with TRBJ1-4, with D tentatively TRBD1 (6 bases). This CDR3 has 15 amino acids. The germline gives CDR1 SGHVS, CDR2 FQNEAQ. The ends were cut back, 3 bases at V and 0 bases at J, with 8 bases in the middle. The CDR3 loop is CASSFQGTTNEKLFF. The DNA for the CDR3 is TGTGCCAGCAGCTTTCAGGGGACAACTAATGAAAAACTGTTTTTT.

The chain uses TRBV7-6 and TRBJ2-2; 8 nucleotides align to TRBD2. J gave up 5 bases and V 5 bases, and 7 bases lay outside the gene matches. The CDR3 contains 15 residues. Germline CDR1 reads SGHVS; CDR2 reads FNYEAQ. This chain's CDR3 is CASSPEPSGTGELFF. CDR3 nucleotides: TGTGCCAGCAGCCCCGAACCTAGCGGGACCGGGGAGCTGTTTTTT.

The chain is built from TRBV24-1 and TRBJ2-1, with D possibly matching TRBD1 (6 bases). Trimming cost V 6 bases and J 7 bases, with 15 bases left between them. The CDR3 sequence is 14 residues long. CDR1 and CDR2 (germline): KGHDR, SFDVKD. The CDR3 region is CATSRQDRWNEQFF. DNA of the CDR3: TGTGCCACCAGTCGACAGGACCGATGGAATGAGCAGTTCTTC.

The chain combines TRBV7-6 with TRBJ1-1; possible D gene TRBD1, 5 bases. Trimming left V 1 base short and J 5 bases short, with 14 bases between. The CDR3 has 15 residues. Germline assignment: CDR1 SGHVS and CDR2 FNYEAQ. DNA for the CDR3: TGTGCCAGCAGCTTAGGTGGGGGAGTGGGGACTGAAGCTTTCTTT. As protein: CASSLGGGVGTEAFF.